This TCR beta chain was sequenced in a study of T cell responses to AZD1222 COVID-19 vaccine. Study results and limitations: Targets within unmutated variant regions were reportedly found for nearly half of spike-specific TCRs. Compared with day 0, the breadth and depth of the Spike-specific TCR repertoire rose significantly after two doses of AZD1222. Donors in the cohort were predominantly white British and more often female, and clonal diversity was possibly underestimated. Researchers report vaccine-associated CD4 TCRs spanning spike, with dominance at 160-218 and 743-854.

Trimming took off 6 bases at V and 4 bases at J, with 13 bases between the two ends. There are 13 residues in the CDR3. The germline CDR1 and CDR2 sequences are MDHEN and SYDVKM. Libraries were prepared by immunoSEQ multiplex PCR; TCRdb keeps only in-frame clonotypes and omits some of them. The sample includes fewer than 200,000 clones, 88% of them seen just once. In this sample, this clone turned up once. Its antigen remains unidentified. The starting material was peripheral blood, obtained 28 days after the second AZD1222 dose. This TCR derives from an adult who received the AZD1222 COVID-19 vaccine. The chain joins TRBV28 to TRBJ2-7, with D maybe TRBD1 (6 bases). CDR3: CASRGGPRYEQYF. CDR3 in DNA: TGTGCCAGCAGAGGGGGACCCCGGTACGAGCAGTACTTC. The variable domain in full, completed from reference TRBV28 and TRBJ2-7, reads DVKVTQSSRYLVKRTGEKVFLECVQDMDHENMFWYRQDPGLGLRLIYFSYDVKMKEKGDIPEGYSVSREKKERFSLILESASTNQTSMYLCASRGGPRYEQYFGPGTRLTVT.